This T cell receptor (beta chain) was captured in a study of beta chain features in type 1 diabetes. General study findings and limits: For Type 1 diabetes patients, all four CD4+ subsets carried TCRB CDR3s that were moderately but significantly shorter. VDJ junctions from type 1 diabetes patients carried fewer insertions and larger deletions.

cDNA synthesis used the whole RNA isolate, giving expressed TCRB sequences. Some clones are missing from TCRdb's copy, which holds only in-frame ones; the method was immunoSEQ multiplex PCR. The data hold around 280,000 clones, with 15% observed a single time. This clone has more than one count but fewer than ten. Its antigen is not known. CDR1 SGDLS and CDR2 YYNGEE come from the germline V gene. Between the trimmed V and J ends, which lost 4 bases and 6 bases, there was a span of 23 bases. The CDR3 is made up of 16 amino acids. The rearrangement links TRBV9 to TRBJ2-7, with D possibly TRBD1 on 5 matching bases. Material for sequencing was naive CD4+ T cells from blood. The sequence was obtained from a young man with type 1 diabetes. For the CDR3, the DNA is TGTGCCAGCAGCCCTCGATTTCAGGGTGTTGCGGTCGAGCAGTACTTC. It specifies CASSPRFQGVAVEQYF.